This TCR beta chain was captured by sequencing in a study of human CD8 memory T cell subsets. Per the germline V gene, CDR1 is SEHNR and CDR2 is FQNEAQ (reference sequence). This CDR3 is built from 14 residues. UMI-labeled 5' RACE was used, and it produced the TCR beta libraries. From its re-call of the 5' RACE reads, TCRdb lists each CDR3 protein once, without DNA. The sample holds around 10,000 distinct CDR3 sequences. Total CD8+ T cells were enriched by negative magnetic separation. The origin of this receptor is a human donor in good health. Source material: CD8+ stem-like memory T cells (TSCM and TCM) sorted from PBMCs. Noted subset: stem-like memory CD8 T cells (TSTEM), CCR7+ PD-1- TIGIT-. The rearrangement joins TRBV7-9 to TRBJ1-1. The CDR3 region is CASSVLSVYTEAFF.